This T cell receptor (beta chain) was identified in a study of shared clonotypes between healthy human individuals. Clones were sequenced by immunoSEQ multiplex PCR, and TCRdb holds only the in-frame ones, with some missing. The sample shows some 2,100,000 clones, approximately 94% of them seen only once. Germline CDR1 and CDR2: SNHLY and FYNNEI. This CDR3 is built from 14 residues. The V gene lost 1 base and the J gene lost 9 bases, with 13 bases spanning the gap. J is TRBJ2-1 and V is TRBV2, with no clear D. The origin of this receptor is a young man in good health. Sequencing was carried out using naive CD4+ T cells sorted from blood. Regarding subset: CD45RA+ positively selected. DNA for the CDR3: TGTGCCAGCAGTGAAGGATTTCCGATCAGTGAGCAGTTCTTC. Translating gives CASSEGFPISEQFF.